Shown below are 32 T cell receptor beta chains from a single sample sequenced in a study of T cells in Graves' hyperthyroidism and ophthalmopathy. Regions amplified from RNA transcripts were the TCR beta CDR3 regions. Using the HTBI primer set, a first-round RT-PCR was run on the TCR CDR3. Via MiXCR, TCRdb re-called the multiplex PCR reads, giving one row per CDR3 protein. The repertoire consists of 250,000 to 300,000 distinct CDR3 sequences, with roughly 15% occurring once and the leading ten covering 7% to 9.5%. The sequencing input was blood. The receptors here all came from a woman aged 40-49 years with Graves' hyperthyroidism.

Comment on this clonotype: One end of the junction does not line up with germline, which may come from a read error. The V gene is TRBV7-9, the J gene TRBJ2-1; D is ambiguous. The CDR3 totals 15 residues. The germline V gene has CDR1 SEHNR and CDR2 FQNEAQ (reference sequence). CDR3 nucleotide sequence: TGTGCCAGCAGCTTAGGAATAGCTTTCTACGATGAGCAGTTCTTC. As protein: CASSLGIAFYDEQFF.

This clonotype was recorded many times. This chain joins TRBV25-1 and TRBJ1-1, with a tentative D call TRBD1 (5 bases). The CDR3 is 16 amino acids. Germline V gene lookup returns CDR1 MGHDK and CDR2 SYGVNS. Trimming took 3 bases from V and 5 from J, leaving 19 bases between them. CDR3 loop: CASSDAWMGGGTEAFF. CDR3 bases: TGTGCCAGCAGTGACGCGTGGATGGGGGGTGGGACTGAAGCTTTCTTT. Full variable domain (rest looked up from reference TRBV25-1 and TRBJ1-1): EADIYQTPRYLVIGTGKKITLECSQTMGHDKMYWYQQDPGMELHLIHYSYGVNSTEKGDLSSESTVSRIRTEHFPLTLESARPSHTSQYLCASSDAWMGGGTEAFFGQGTRLTVV.

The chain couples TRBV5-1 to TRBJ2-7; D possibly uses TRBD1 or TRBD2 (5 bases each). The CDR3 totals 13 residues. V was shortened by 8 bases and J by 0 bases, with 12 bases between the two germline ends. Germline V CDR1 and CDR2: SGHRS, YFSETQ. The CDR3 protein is CASGDGRSYEQYF. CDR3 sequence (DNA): TGCGCCAGTGGGGACGGTCGCTCCTACGAGCAGTACTTC. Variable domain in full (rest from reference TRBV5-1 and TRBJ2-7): KAGVTQTPRYLIKTRGQQVTLSCSPISGHRSVSWYQQTPGQGLQFLFEYFSETQRNKGNFPGRFSGRQFSNSRSEMNVSTLELGDSALYLCASGDGRSYEQYFGPGTRLTVT.

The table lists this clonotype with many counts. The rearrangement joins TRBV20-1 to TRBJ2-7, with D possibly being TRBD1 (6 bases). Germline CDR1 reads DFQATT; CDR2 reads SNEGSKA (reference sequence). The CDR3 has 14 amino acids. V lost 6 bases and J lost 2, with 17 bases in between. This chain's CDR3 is CSARTDRSTYEQYF. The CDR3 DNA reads TGCAGTGCGAGGACAGACCGTAGCACCTACGAGCAGTACTTC.

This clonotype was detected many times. The CDR3 reads CASSLGNQETQYF. The CDR3 nucleotides read TGTGCCAGCAGCTTGGGGAACCAAGAGACCCAGTACTTC. The V and J genes are TRBV7-9 and TRBJ2-5; D ambiguous. This CDR3 spans 13 amino acids. CDR1 SEHNR and CDR2 FQNEAQ come from the germline V gene (reference sequence). Trimming left V 3 bases short and J 0 bases short, with 5 bases between.

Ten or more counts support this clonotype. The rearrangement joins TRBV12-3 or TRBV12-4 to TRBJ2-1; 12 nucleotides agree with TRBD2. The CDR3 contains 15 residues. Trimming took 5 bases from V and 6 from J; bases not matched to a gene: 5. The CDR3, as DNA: TGTGCCAGCAGTGCCCGACTAGCGGGAGTCAATGAGCAGTTCTTC. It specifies CASSARLAGVNEQFF.

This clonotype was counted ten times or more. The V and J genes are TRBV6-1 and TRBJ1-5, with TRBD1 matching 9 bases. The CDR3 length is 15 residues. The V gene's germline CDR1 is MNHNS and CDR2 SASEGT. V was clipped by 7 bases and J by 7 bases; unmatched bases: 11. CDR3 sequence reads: CASNHGTGIGQPQHF. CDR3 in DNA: TGTGCCAGCAATCACGGGACAGGGATCGGACAGCCCCAGCATTTT.

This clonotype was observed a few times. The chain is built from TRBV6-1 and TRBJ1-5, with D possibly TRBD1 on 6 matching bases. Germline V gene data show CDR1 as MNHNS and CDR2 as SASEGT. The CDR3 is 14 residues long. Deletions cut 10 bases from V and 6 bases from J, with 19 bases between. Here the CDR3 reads CATTPGDHPQPQHF. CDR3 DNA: TGTGCCACCACTCCAGGGGATCACCCTCAGCCCCAGCATTTT.

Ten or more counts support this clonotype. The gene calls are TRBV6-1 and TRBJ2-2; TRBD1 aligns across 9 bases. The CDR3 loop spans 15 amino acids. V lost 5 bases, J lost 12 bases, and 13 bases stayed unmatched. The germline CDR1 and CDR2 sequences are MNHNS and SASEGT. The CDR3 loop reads CASSKVTTGGEKLFF. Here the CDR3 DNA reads TGTGCCAGCAGTAAGGTTACTACAGGGGGCGAGAAGCTGTTTTTT.

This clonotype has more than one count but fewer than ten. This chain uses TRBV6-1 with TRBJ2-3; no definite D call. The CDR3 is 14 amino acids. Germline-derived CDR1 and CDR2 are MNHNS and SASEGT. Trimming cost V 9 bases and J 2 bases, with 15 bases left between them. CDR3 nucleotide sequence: TGTGCCAGTCGGTTAGGACGCATCACAGATACGCAGTATTTT. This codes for CASRLGRITDTQYF.

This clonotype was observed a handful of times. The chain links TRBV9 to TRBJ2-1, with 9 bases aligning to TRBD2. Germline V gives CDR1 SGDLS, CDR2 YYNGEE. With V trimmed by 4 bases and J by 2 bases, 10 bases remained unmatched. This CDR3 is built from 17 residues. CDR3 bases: TGTGCCAGCAGCACCGGGGTAGCGGGAGCCACCTACAATGAGCAGTTCTTC. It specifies CASSTGVAGATYNEQFF.

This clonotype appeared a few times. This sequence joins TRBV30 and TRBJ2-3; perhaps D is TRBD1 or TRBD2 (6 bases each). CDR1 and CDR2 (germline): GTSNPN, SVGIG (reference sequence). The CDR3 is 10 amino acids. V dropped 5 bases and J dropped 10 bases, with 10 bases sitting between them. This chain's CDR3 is CAWGGQAQYF. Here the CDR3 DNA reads TGTGCCTGGGGGGGGCAGGCGCAGTATTTT.

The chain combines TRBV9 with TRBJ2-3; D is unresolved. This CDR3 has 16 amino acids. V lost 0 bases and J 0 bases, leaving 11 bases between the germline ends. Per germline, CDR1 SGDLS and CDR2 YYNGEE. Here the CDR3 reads CASSVEGLTSTDTQYF. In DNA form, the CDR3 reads TGTGCCAGCAGCGTAGAAGGCCTAACGAGCACAGATACGCAGTATTTT.

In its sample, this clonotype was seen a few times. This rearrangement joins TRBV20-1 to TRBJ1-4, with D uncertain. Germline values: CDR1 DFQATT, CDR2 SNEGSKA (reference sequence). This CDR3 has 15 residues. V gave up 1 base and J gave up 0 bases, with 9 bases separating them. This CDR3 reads CSARGSRTTNEKLFF. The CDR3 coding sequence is TGCAGTGCTAGAGGGTCCCGGACAACTAATGAAAAACTGTTTTTT.

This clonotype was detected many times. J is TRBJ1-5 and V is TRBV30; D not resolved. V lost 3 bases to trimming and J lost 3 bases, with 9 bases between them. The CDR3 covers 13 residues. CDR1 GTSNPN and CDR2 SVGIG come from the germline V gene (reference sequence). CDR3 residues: CAWSGHYNQPQHF. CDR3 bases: TGTGCCTGGAGCGGGCACTACAATCAGCCCCAGCATTTT.

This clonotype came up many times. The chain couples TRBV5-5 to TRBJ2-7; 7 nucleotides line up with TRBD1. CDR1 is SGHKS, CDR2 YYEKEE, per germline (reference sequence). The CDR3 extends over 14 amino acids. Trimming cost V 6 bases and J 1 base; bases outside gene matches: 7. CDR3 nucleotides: TGTGCCAGCAACCGGGACAGAGCATCCTACGAGCAGTACTTC. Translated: CASNRDRASYEQYF.

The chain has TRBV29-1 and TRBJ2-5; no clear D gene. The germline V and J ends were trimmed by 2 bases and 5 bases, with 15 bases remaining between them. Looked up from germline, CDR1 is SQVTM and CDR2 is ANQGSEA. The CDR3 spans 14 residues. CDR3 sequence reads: CSVENPGLRETQYF. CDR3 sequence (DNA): TGCAGCGTTGAAAATCCGGGCCTCCGGGAGACCCAGTACTTC.

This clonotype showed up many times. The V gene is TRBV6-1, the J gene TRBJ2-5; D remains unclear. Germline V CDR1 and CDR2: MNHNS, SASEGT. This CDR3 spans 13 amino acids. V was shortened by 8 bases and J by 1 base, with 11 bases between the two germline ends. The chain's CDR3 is CASSTRIQETQYF. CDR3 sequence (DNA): TGTGCCAGCTCGACACGGATCCAAGAGACCCAGTACTTC.

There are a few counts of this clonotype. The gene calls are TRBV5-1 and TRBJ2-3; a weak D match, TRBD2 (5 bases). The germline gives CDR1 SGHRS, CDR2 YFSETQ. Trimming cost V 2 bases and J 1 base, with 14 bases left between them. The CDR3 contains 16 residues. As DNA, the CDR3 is TGCGCCAGCAGCTTCGGTACGGGCGGGCGCACAGATACGCAGTATTTT. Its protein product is CASSFGTGGRTDTQYF.

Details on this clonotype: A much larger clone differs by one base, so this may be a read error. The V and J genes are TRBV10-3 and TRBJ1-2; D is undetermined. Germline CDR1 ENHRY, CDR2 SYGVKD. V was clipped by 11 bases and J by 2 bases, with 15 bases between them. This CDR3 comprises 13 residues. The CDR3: CAGSPEWNYGYTF. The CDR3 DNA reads TGTGCCGGCAGCCCGGAGTGGAACTATGGCTACACCTTC.

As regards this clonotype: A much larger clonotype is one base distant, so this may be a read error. This chain's CDR3 is CASGLTGTGNYGYTF. CDR3 in DNA: TGTGCCAGCGGTCTTACCGGGACAGGGAACTATGGCTACACCTTC. The chain joins TRBV6-1 to TRBJ1-2; TRBD1 agrees at 9 bases. Germline V gives CDR1 MNHNS, CDR2 SASEGT. J gave up 2 bases and V 8 bases, and 9 bases lay outside the gene matches. The CDR3 spans 15 residues.

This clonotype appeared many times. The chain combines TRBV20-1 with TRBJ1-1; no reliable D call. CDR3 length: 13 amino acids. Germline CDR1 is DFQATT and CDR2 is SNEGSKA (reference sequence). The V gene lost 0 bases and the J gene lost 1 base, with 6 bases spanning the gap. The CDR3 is CSARDWENTEAFF. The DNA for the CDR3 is TGCAGTGCTAGAGATTGGGAGAACACTGAAGCTTTCTTT.

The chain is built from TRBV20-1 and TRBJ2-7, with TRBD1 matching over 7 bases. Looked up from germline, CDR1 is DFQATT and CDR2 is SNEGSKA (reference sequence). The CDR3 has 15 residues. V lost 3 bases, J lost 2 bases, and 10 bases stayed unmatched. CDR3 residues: CSARGLPGQTYEQYF. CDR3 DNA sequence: TGCAGTGCTAGGGGGCTGCCGGGACAGACCTACGAGCAGTACTTC.

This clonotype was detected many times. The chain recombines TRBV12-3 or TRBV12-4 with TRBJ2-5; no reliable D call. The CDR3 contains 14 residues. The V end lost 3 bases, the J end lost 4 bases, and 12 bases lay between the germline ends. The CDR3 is CASSFLGVGETQYF. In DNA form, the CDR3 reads TGTGCCAGCAGTTTTCTTGGGGTCGGAGAGACCCAGTACTTC.

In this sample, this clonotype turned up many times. CDR3 residues: CSARDPGDGQETQYF. CDR3 DNA sequence: TGCAGTGCTAGAGATCCTGGGGATGGCCAAGAGACCCAGTACTTC. The rearrangement uses TRBV20-1 and TRBJ2-5; D is ambiguous. CDR3 length: 15 residues. The germline V and J ends were trimmed by 0 bases and 1 base, with 12 bases remaining between them. In germline, CDR1 is DFQATT, CDR2 SNEGSKA (reference sequence).

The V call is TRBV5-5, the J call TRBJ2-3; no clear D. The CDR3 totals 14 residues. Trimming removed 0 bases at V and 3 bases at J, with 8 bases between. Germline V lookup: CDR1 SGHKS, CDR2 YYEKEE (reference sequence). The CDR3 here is CASSLETATDTQYF. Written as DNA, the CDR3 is TGTGCCAGCAGCTTGGAAACAGCGACAGATACGCAGTATTTT.

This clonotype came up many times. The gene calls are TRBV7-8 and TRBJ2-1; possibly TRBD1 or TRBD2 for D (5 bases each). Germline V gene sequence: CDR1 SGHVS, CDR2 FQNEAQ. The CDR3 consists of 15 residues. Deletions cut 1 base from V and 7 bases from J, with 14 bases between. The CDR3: CASSLESRGWNEQFF. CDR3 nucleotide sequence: TGTGCCAGCAGCTTAGAATCGAGGGGTTGGAATGAGCAGTTCTTC.

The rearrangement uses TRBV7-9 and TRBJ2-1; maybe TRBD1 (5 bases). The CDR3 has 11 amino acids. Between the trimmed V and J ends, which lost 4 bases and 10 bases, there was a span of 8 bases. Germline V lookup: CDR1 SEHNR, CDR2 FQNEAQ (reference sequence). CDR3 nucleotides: TGTGCCAGCAGCTACGACAGCGAGCAGTTCTTC. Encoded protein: CASSYDSEQFF.

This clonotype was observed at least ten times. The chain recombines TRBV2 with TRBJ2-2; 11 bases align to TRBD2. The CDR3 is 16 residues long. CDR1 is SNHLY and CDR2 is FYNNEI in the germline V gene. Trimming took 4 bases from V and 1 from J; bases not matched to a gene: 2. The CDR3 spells CASSGLAGGNTGELFF. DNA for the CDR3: TGTGCCAGCAGTGGGCTAGCGGGAGGGAACACCGGGGAGCTGTTTTTT. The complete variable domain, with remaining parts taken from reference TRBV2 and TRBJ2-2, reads EPEVTQTPSHQVTQMGQEVILRCVPISNHLYFYWYRQILGQKVEFLVSFYNNEISEKSEIFDDQFSVERPDGSNFTLKIRSTKLEDSAMYFCASSGLAGGNTGELFFGEGSRLTVL.

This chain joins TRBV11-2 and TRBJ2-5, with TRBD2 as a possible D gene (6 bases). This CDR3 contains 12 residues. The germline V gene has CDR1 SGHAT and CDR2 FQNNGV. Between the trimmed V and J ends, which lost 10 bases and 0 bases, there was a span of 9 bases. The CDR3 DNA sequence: TGTGCCACCGGACTATACCAAGAGACCCAGTACTTC. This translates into CATGLYQETQYF.

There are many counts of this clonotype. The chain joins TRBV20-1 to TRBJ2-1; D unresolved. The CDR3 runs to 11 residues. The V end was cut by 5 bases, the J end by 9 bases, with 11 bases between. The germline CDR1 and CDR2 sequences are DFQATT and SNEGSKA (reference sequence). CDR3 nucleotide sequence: TGCAGTGCTCAGGCTAGTGCTGAGCAGTTCTTC. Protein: CSAQASAEQFF.

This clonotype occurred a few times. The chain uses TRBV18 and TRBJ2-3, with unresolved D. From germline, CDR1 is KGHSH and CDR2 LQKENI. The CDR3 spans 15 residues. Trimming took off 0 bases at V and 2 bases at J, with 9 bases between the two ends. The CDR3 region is CASSPPNQYTDTQYF. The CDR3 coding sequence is TGTGCCAGCTCACCACCCAATCAATACACAGATACGCAGTATTTT.